These 2 T cell receptor beta chains were all obtained from the same sample, sequenced in a study of T cell responses to AZD1222 COVID-19 vaccine. This table comes from immunoSEQ multiplex PCR, and its TCRdb copy is limited to in-frame clones, with some not included. The data show some 42,000 clones, with 75% to 90% seen just once and over 15% held by the top ten. Here the sequenced sample was peripheral blood, taken 28 days after the second AZD1222 dose. These TCRs come from an adult who received the AZD1222 COVID-19 vaccine.

The chain has TRBV5-1 and TRBJ2-1; the D is unclear. Germline CDR1 SGHRS, CDR2 YFSETQ. V was trimmed by 2 bases and J by 0 bases, leaving 9 bases between them. CDR3 length equals 15 residues. DNA of the CDR3: TGCGCCAGCAGCTTCGACGTGAGCTCCTACAATGAGCAGTTCTTC. Residues: CASSFDVSSYNEQFF.

The J gene is TRBJ2-5, the V gene TRBV19, with no clear D. Germline CDR1 reads LNHDA; CDR2 reads SQIVND (reference sequence). V lost 3 bases, J lost 5 bases, and 10 bases lay in between. CDR3 length: 13 amino acids. CDR3 protein: CASSIVTRETQYF. As DNA, the CDR3 is TGTGCCAGTAGTATTGTAACGCGGGAGACCCAGTACTTC.